The clone carrying this TCR beta chain was counted once. This specimen comes from a study of control samples from healthy donors and cancer patients. Data came from immunoSEQ multiplex PCR; TCRdb stores just in-frame clones and leaves some out. Altogether tens of thousands of clones are present, over 85% being singletons, with the ten largest covering around 1.3%. The sequenced material came from PBMCs. This clonotype originated in a woman aged 40 to 49 with lung cancer.

CDR3 coding DNA: TGTGCCAGCAGCGGTCAAGGGTTTACAAACACCGGGGAGCTGTTTTTT. Protein sequence: CASSGQGFTNTGELFF. This chain joins TRBV13 and TRBJ2-2, with D unresolved. V was shortened by 5 bases and J by 2 bases, with 15 bases between the two germline ends. Germline lookup yields CDR1 PRHDT and CDR2 FYEKMQ (reference sequence). The CDR3 totals 16 residues.